This entry features one T cell receptor beta chain sequence. It lacks a known antigen. No base quality values were provided; no much bigger clone lies one nucleotide off. The record originates from a study of cytomegalovirus exposure and HLA in healthy donors (dated by TCRdb to about 2017). Study-level background: An earlier analysis of approximately 600 of the donors reported 250 to 350 Gb of sequence data and roughly 110 million unique TCR beta sequences from roughly 200 million T cells. About 300 gigabases of sequencing data and 78 million or so unique TCR sequences were included in an early release covering roughly 600 HLA-typed donors. Among the approximately 400 genotyped donors, around 79% belonged to the genetic ancestry cluster associated with self-reported Caucasian donors. The study was designed to test whether signatures of past pathogen exposure could be identified by cataloging public T cell receptors. The study profiled the T cell repertoires of 550 to 700 subjects by immunosequencing and related them to cytomegalovirus serostatus. In addition to the first cohort of roughly 700 subjects, a separate validation cohort of around 110 different subjects was used. High-throughput TCR immunosequencing, statistical association of individual TCRs with disease status, and machine learning were combined to predict cytomegalovirus infection status. In a later analysis, previously published TCR beta repertoires from fewer than 750 donors were re-analyzed and high-resolution HLA genotyping was added so that TCR occurrence patterns could be studied. The later analysis used no new phenotypic data to find candidate immune exposures, relying instead on TCR beta sequences and their occurrence across donors. To decide whether each TCR beta V gene segment behaved as functional or pseudogenic, an earlier analysis of over 500 of the donors relied on high-throughput TCR beta sequencing. Donor age, sex, ethnicity and CMV serostatus were compiled alongside the repertoire data. Genome-wide SNP genotypes for about 65% of the roughly 700 donors were used in a later genetic analysis, which treated that subset as a discovery cohort. Every discovery cohort repertoire had been produced on one sequencing platform. Both class I and class II loci were covered by HLA typing, at four-digit resolution. Typing coverage differed by locus: A, B, C, DRB1 and DQB1 were typed in roughly 620-630 donors, DQA1 in about 560, DPA1 in 600 to 610, and DPB1 in around 490. Roughly five DR-DQ haplotypes were treated as single units for association and clustering because of strong linkage in the cohort. Across 300 to 500 genotyped donors of the cohort, an average of approximately 200,000 unique TCR beta nucleotide sequences per donor were sequenced, and roughly 17% of those sequences were non-productive.

The junction shows trimming of 3 bases on V and 14 bases on J, plus 17 bases between the germline ends. From the germline V gene, CDR1 is MDHEN and CDR2 is SYDVKM. Reading from cysteine to phenylalanine, the CDR3 counts 13 amino acids. Only the CDR3 DNA is retained, 39 bases long and in frame from the first base. What the study reported, not specific to this receptor: Linkage disequilibrium might explain the correlated functional status among segregating V segments, but an unknown experimental factor could not be excluded. Cytomegalovirus status was reported to be diagnosed by the classifier with high specificity and sensitivity in both the original and validation cohorts. The authors suggested that the approach could potentially be generalized to other disease states and immunological phenotypes. A group of highly shared sequence variants was considered likely to be a technical artifact of the sequencing pipeline. Roughly uniform sequencing depth across donors was assumed in presence/absence analyses, although this assumption may not hold. This cohort had only TCR beta chains sequenced, and the lack of alpha or paired-chain data limited which features could be detected. Compared with equally common non-associated chains, HLA-associated TCR beta chains in a later analysis were more clonally expanded and had lower generation probabilities. A further reported finding was that TCR beta sequences accurately predicted the HLA-A and HLA-B alleles for most subjects in the first cohort. Because some donors lacked HLA typing at each locus, the association tests relied only on the typed subset. In vitro tests confirmed that a few of the cytomegalovirus-associated TCR beta chains recognize cytomegalovirus antigens. Across donors, most TCR sequences were observed very rarely, whereas some public TCRs were present in many individuals. A later analysis reported that several top co-occurrence clusters appeared linked to parvovirus B19, influenza, CMV and Epstein-Barr virus. Immune exposure information for the cohort was limited to CMV serostatus. In a later analysis, around 17,000 TCR beta sequences were associated with specific HLA alleles at a false discovery rate of 0.05. Broadly in line with IMGT annotations, most TCR beta V segments showed up in productive rearrangements about 87% or about 30% of the time in an earlier analysis of a few hundred of the donors. Assigning TCR associations to individual alleles was difficult when HLA alleles, especially DR and DQ, strongly co-occurred. A later analysis found that most CMV-associated TCR beta chains appeared HLA-restricted, with HLA associations seemingly driven largely by CMV exposure. A total of roughly 160 TCR beta chains were listed by the study as associated with cytomegalovirus. The earlier analysis of almost 600 of the donors excluded over 15 rarely observed V segments, including chromosome 9 orphons, because counts were too low. According to a later genetic analysis, donors in an Asian-associated ancestry cluster had fewer N-insertions in productive TCRs than the approximately 670-donor mean. An association between a missense DCLRE1C variant and V-gene and J-gene trimming of TCR beta chains was found in a later genetic analysis and replicated in an independent cohort. In a later analysis, TCR association rates were found to vary across HLA loci, with the most associated TCRs seen for DRB1 alleles and the fewest for HLA-C alleles. Because the 87-base-pair reads could not distinguish some IMGT-functional V segments, including TRBV6-2 and TRBV6-3, those segments were excluded.

The cohort was made up of 500 to 800 healthy bone marrow donors. Cohort members were all nominally healthy when sampled, although unrecorded immune exposures were likely present. The donor was CMV seropositive and was included in the group of almost 300 seropositive cohort members. Each donor provided a peripheral blood sample, and peripheral blood mononuclear cells were used for TCR beta sequencing. The Qiagen DNeasy Blood Extraction Kit was used to extract genomic DNA from the blood cell samples. Receptor libraries were prepared by the immunoSEQ multiplex PCR assay. For the multiplex PCR, a mixture combining 60 forward primers for TCR Vbeta segments and 13 reverse primers for TCR Jbeta segments was used. The CDR3 region of rearranged TCR beta genes was amplified from genomic DNA by a multiplex PCR assay. The Illumina HiSeq System was used to sequence the amplified TCR beta libraries as 87-base-pair reads. The original pipeline was this. A later analysis tallied 80 million to 95 million unique TCR beta chains across the 640 or so repertoires, and 10 million to 11 million of those chains were shared by two or more donors. Raw reads were error-corrected and collapsed into unique sequences by a nearest-neighbor algorithm in which closely related sequences were merged to remove PCR and sequencing errors. Alignment of CDR3 sequences to IMGT reference sequences was used to assign V, D and J gene segments. For a sequence to be retained, a match of at least six nucleotides to both a V gene segment and a J gene segment was required. Rearrangements were called productive when the CDR3 lacked stop codons and stayed in frame with V and J; all others were non-productive. CDR3 was defined by IMGT convention, running from the second conserved V-encoded cysteine to the conserved J-encoded phenylalanine. In an earlier analysis of roughly 580 of the donors, sequences lacking an unambiguous match to a single V gene segment were excluded. In an earlier analysis of around 590 of the donors, a V segment was called functional when productive rearrangements were above 56.7%, and segregating when the standard deviation between donors exceeded 5%. To diagnose cytomegalovirus status from the catalog of TCR beta chain sequences, a statistical classification framework was built. V and J gene assignment, in a later analysis, came from comparing TCR nucleotide sequences with IMGT/GENE-DB human TR gene sequences. In a later analysis, CDR3 sequences and most-parsimonious VDJ recombination scenarios were assigned using the TCRdist pipeline. In a later analysis, each TCR beta chain was defined by its CDR3 amino acid sequence together with its V-gene family, and reads lacking a unique V-gene family were excluded. As a way to deal with suspected cross-contamination and a sequencing artifact, a later analysis dropped roughly 620 nucleotide sequences that were highly shared and had low generation probability. A later analysis calculated a clonal expansion index for each public chain from normalized within-repertoire ranks of inferred template counts. In a later analysis, generation probabilities were computed with a VDJ recombination model fitted to out-of-frame rearrangements, and the resulting probabilities were checked against IGoR. In a later analysis, hypergeometric tests were used to score TCR-TCR, TCR-HLA and TCR-CMV co-occurrence, with a repertoire-size bias correction applied to TCR pairs. In a later analysis, false discovery rates were estimated by permuting HLA or CMV assignments 20 times. In a later analysis, co-occurring TCRs were grouped using DBSCAN, with TCRdist sequence similarity added in when clustering inside HLA-allele-positive subsets. Repertoires with fewer than 30,000 or more than 120,000 public chains, plus five repertoires with anomalous nucleotide sharing, were excluded from co-occurrence clustering. TCRdb provides this immuneACCESS table in a form limited to in-frame rearrangements. Some clones are lacking; in checked studies, under half of them reflect an unresolved V gene, and why the rest are absent is not known. V and J calls and clone size come straight from that table; D and trimming were deduced from the DNA. The sample profile shows about 120,000 clones; more than 75% of them were found once. Of the sample, roughly 11% falls within the top ten clones.

The sequencing input was PBMCs. The sequence came from a man in his thirties or forties in good health and CMV-seropositive. In this chain, TRBV28 is recombined with TRBJ2-1; the D gene lacks a confident call. The DNA sequence is given as TGTGCCAGCAGTTTGACCCGGAGCGCGTACGAGTTCTTC. It translates as CASSLTRSAYEFF.